These T cell receptor beta chains were read from a single sample in a study of long-term antiretroviral therapy in people with HIV. Profiled with immunoSEQ multiplex PCR; TCRdb holds only in-frame clones, not every one. The sample consists of tens of thousands of clones, about 80% of them appearing once. The starting material was unsorted PBMCs, obtained 0.7 years before starting antiretroviral therapy. These TCRs come from a man aged 25-45 years with HIV. The CDR3 runs from the conserved cysteine through the conserved F or W. D genes are given only for firm matches. The size field is filled for only some rows; it gives once, few, many or a size class.

j_call v_call d_call clone_size cdr3_aa cdr3_nt
TRBJ1-2 TRBV6-1 - few CGVKGVYGYTF TGTGGGGTAAAAGGGGTCTATGGCTACACCTTC
TRBJ1-1 TRBV18 TRBD1 - CASSPPGGTGVEAFF TGTGCCAGCTCACCGCCGGGCGGGACAGGGGTCGAAGCTTTCTTT
TRBJ1-2 TRBV9 TRBD1 - CASSGGRRGYGYTF TGTGCCAGCAGCGGGGGGCGCAGGGGGTATGGCTACACCTTC
TRBJ1-5 TRBV25-1 TRBD1 - CASSEGGQGEAQPQHF TGTGCCAGCAGTGAAGGCGGACAGGGGGAAGCTCAGCCCCAGCATTTT
TRBJ1-1 TRBV6-6 - - CASSYKGSTEAFF TGTGCCAGCAGTTACAAGGGCAGTACTGAAGCTTTCTTT
TRBJ1-5 TRBV28 - - CASSFYTGSLNQPQHF TGTGCCAGCAGTTTCTATACCGGGAGCCTTAATCAGCCCCAGCATTTT
TRBJ2-7 TRBV6-6 - once CASSYSGRSYEQYF TGTGCCAGCAGTTACTCAGGCCGCTCCTACGAGCAGTACTTC
TRBJ2-3 TRBV5-5 TRBD2 - CASSLRGGPDTQYF TGTGCCAGCAGCTTGCGGGGGGGCCCAGATACGCAGTATTTT
TRBJ1-3 TRBV27 - - CASSRGGGNTIYF TGTGCCAGCAGCCGGGGTGGTGGAAACACCATATATTTT
TRBJ2-7 TRBV7-9 TRBD2 - CASSRSGGNEQYF TGTGCCAGCAGCCGCAGCGGGGGGAACGAGCAGTACTTC
TRBJ2-2 TRBV5-1 TRBD1 - CASSWGTGGTGELFF TGCGCCAGCAGCTGGGGGACAGGGGGAACCGGGGAGCTGTTTTTT
TRBJ1-2 TRBV2 - - CASSEAPSTGYTF TGTGCCAGCAGTGAAGCGCCGTCGACCGGCTACACCTTC
TRBJ1-1 TRBV18 - - CASSPNRVTKANTEAFF TGTGCCAGCTCACCGAACAGGGTGACAAAAGCGAACACTGAAGCTTTCTTT
TRBJ1-6 TRBV28 - few CASSPEYNSPLHF TGTGCCAGCAGTCCGGAATATAATTCACCCCTCCACTTT
TRBJ1-2 TRBV6-1 TRBD1 - CASSTIGQGYGYTF TGTGCCAGCAGTACAATAGGACAGGGCTATGGCTACACCTTC
TRBJ2-1 TRBV28 - medium-sized CASSFLGPDNEQFF TGTGCCAGCAGTTTCCTTGGCCCCGACAATGAGCAGTTCTTC
TRBJ1-1 TRBV30 - - CAWSIKVADTEAFF TGTGCCTGGAGCATTAAAGTTGCGGACACTGAAGCTTTCTTT